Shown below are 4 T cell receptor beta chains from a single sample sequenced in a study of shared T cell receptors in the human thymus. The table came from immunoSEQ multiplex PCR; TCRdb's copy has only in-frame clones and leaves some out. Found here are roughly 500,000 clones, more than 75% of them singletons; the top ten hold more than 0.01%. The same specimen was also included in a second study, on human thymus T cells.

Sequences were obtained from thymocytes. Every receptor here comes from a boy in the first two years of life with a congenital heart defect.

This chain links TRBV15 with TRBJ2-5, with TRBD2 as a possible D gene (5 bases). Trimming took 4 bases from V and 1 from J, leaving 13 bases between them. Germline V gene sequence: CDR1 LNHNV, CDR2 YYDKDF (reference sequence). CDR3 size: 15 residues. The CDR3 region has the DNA TGTGCCACCAGCACGAGGGCGTCGATCCAAGAGACCCAGTACTTC. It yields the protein CATSTRASIQETQYF.

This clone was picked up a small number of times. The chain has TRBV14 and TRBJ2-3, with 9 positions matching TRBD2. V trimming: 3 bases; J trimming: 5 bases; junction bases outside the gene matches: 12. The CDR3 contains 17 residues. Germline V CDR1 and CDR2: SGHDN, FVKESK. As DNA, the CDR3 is TGTGCCAGCAGCCAGGATGATAGCGGGAGTATTCGAGATACGCAGTATTTT. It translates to CASSQDDSGSIRDTQYF.

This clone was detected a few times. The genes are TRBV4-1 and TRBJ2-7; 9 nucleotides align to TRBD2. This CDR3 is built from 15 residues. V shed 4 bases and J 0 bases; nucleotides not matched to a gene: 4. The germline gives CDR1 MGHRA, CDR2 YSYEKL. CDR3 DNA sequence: TGCGCCAGCAGCCCGGGACTAGCTAGCTCCTACGAGCAGTACTTC. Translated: CASSPGLASSYEQYF.

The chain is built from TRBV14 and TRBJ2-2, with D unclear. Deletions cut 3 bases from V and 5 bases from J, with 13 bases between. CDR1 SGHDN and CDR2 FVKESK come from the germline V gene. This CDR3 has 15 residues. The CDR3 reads CASSHSPRDTGELFF. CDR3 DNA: TGTGCCAGCAGCCATTCCCCCCGAGATACCGGGGAGCTGTTTTTT.